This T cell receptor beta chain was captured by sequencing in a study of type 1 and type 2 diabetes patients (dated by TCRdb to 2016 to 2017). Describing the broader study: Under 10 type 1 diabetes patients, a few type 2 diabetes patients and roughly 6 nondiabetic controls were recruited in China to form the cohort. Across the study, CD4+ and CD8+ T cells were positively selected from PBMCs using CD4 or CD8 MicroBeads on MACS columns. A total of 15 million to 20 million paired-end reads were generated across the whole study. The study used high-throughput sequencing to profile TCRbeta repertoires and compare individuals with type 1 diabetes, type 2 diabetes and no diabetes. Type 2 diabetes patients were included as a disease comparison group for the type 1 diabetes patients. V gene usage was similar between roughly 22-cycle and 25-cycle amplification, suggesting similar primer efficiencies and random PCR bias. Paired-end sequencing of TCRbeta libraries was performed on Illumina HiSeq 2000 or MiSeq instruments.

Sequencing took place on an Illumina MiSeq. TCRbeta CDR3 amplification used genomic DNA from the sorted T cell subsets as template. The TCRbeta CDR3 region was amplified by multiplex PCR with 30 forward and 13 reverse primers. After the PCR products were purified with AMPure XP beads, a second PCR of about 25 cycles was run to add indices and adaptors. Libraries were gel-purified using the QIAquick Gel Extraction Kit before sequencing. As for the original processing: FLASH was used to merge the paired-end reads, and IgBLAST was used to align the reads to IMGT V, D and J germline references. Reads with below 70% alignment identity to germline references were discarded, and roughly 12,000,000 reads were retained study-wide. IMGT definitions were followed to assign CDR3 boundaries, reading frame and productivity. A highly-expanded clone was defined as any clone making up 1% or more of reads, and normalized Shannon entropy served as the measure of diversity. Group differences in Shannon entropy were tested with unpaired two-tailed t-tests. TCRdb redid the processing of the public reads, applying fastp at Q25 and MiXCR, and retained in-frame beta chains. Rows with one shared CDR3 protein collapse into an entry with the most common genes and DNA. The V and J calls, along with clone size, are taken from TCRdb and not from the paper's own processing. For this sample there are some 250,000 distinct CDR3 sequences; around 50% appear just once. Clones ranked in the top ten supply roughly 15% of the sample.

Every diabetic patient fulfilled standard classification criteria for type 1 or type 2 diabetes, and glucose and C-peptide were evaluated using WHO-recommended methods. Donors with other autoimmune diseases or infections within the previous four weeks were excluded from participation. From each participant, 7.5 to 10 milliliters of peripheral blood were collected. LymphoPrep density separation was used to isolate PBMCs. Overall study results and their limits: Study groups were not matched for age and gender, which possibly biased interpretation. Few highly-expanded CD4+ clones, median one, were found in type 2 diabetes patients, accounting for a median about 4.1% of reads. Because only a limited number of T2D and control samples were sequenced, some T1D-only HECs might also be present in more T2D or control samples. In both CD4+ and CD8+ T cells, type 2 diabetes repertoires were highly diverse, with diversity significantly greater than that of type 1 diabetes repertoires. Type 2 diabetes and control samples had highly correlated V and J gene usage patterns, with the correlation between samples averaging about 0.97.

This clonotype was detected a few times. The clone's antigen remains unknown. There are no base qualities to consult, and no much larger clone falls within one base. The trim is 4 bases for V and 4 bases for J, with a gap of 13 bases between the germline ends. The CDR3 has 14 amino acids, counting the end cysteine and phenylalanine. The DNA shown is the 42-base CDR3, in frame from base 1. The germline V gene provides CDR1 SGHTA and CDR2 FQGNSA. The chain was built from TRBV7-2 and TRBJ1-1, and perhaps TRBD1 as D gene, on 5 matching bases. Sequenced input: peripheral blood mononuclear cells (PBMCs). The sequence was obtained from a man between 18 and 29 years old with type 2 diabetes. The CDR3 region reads CASSSWGSGTEAFF. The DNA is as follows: TGTGCCAGCAGCTCGTGGGGGTCTGGCACTGAAGCTTTCTTT.